A selection of T cell receptor beta chains follows, all from one sample in a study of naive and memory T cell subsets. In TCRdb, the 5' RACE reads were re-called with MiXCR into one record per CDR3 protein. The table has tens of thousands of distinct CDR3 sequences, about 4.5% seen once. Source of these receptors: a female donor in good health. Both conserved end residues are part of each CDR3. Fields, in order: J gene, V gene, D gene, CDR3 protein. A D gene is named only where the DNA matches it firmly.

>TRBJ2-7|TRBV28|TRBD1
CASSSADRGTYEQYF
>TRBJ2-1|TRBV6-5|TRBD2
CASSGREANYNEQFF
>TRBJ2-1|TRBV20-1|TRBD2
CSASRLAAYNEQFF
>TRBJ1-1|TRBV28|-
CATRKGGSYTEAFF
>TRBJ2-7|TRBV28|TRBD1
CASSIPGTGFYEQYF
>TRBJ2-5|TRBV6-6|-
CASSYSGRAETQYF
>TRBJ1-2|TRBV18|TRBD1
CASSQGTASNYGYTF
>TRBJ2-1|TRBV11-2|TRBD2
CASSSRLAGVGEQFF
>TRBJ2-7|TRBV19|TRBD2
CASNTGLAGGNEQYF
>TRBJ1-2|TRBV6-2/TRBV6-3|-
CASSYEAFGYTF
>TRBJ2-1|TRBV29-1|TRBD2
CSVFDLGLAGGNEQFF
>TRBJ2-1|TRBV29-1|-
CSVEGESSYNEQFF
>TRBJ2-1|TRBV20-1|TRBD2
CSASSASSGRVMEFF
>TRBJ2-1|TRBV4-2|TRBD2
CASSQGAGGPDEQFF
>TRBJ2-3|TRBV10-3|-
CAISGDYTQYF
>TRBJ2-1|TRBV7-9|-
CASSLTGSSYNEQFF
>TRBJ2-2|TRBV9|TRBD2
CASSVDYGRATGELFF
>TRBJ2-2|TRBV5-6|-
CASSLAKDRTSSGELFF
>TRBJ1-6|TRBV27|-
CASSPNQRDGNSPLHF
>TRBJ2-5|TRBV20-1|-
CSASSADQETQYF
>TRBJ2-7|TRBV7-2|TRBD1
CASSSGGEQYF
>TRBJ2-3|TRBV4-2|TRBD2
CASSQDRVAGEADTQYF
>TRBJ1-2|TRBV4-3|-
CASSQDIGQRGYTF
>TRBJ1-2|TRBV29-1|-
CSVESDRGGYTF
>TRBJ1-2|TRBV28|TRBD1
CAASTSGTGGLYGYTF
>TRBJ2-3|TRBV29-1|-
CSLGAGDTQYF
>TRBJ2-2|TRBV19|-
CASNRRGLDTGELFF
>TRBJ2-4|TRBV12-3/TRBV12-4|-
CASSFVLPGNIQYF
>TRBJ2-5|TRBV12-3/TRBV12-4|-
CASSQQETQYF
>TRBJ2-5|TRBV19|TRBD1
CASSRQGSGETQYF
>TRBJ2-5|TRBV28|-
CASSQAEPQETQYF
>TRBJ2-1|TRBV20-1|TRBD2
CSAPRAGLVYNEQFF
>TRBJ2-5|TRBV7-2|TRBD1
CASSYGGQDTETQYF
>TRBJ1-6|TRBV28|-
CASWPGRRNSPLHF
>TRBJ2-5|TRBV20-1|TRBD1
CSARLPDRAETQYF
>TRBJ2-3|TRBV6-2/TRBV6-3|-
CASSSQGRADTQYF
>TRBJ2-3|TRBV28|TRBD2
CASLSSGSTDTQYF
>TRBJ1-3|TRBV4-2|-
CASSQGTASGNTIYF
>TRBJ2-5|TRBV29-1|-
CSVEDYALQSGQEETQYF
>TRBJ2-1|TRBV20-1|TRBD2
CSARLAGGLLYNEQFF
>TRBJ1-1|TRBV20-1|-
CKAEYTEAFF
>TRBJ1-2|TRBV29-1|-
CSVGGPFRGYTF
>TRBJ2-7|TRBV4-2|TRBD1
CASSQERTGYYEQYF
>TRBJ2-5|TRBV30|-
CAWSAGRGETQYF
>TRBJ2-1|TRBV7-2|-
CASSSEGAVINEQFF